These 4 T cell receptor beta chains were all obtained from the same sample, sequenced in a study of blood T cell repertoires in COVID-19 (dated by TCRdb to 2018 to 2020). The library was produced with the immunoSEQ multiplex PCR assay. In its TCRdb copy, this immuneACCESS table keeps in-frame sequences only and misses some clones. Where compared with another copy, unresolved V genes explain less than half of these, and the others have no known cause. The sample contains roughly 130,000 clones, about 80% of them found a single time. The ten largest clones add up to roughly 10% of the sample. The sequenced material came from peripheral blood. The origin of the receptors is a man between 35 and 55 years old with active or convalescent COVID-19.

This chain joins TRBV25-1 and TRBJ2-1; 7 bases align to TRBD1. The germline V gene has CDR1 MGHDK and CDR2 SYGVNS. V lost 2 bases to trimming and J lost 7 bases; unmatched junction nucleotides: 8. The CDR3 consists of 15 residues. The DNA for the CDR3 is TGTGCCAGCAGTGAACCCGGGACAGTAAGTAATGAGCAGTTCTTC. It translates to CASSEPGTVSNEQFF. Together with reference TRBV25-1 and TRBJ2-1, the CDR3 gives the full variable domain: EADIYQTPRYLVIGTGKKITLECSQTMGHDKMYWYQQDPGMELHLIHYSYGVNSTEKGDLSSESTVSRIRTEHFPLTLESARPSHTSQYLCASSEPGTVSNEQFFGPGTRLTVL.

V and J are TRBV5-1 and TRBJ2-7; 7 bases match TRBD1. CDR1 and CDR2 from the germline V gene are SGHRS and YFSETQ. This CDR3 comprises 15 residues. V shed 4 bases, J shed 2 bases, and the junction held 9 bases outside the gene matches. The CDR3 sequence: CASSPPETGAYEQYF. CDR3 bases: TGCGCCAGCAGCCCTCCAGAAACAGGGGCCTACGAGCAGTACTTC.

This sequence joins TRBV2 and TRBJ2-2, with D hard to call. Germline V gene sequence: CDR1 SNHLY, CDR2 FYNNEI. The CDR3 spans 11 residues. Trimming pared 6 bases from V and 8 bases from J, leaving 7 bases between. This chain's CDR3 is CASSPRGELFF. The CDR3 DNA is TGTGCCAGCAGCCCCCGTGGGGAGCTGTTTTTT.

The rearrangement links TRBV30 to TRBJ1-2; D might be TRBD1 (6 bases). Deletions cut 0 bases from V and 4 bases from J, with 27 bases between. The CDR3 spans 19 residues. Germline V lookup: CDR1 GTSNPN, CDR2 SVGIG (reference sequence). For the CDR3, the DNA is TGTGCCTGGAGTGTAGAGTATGTCCTTTCAGGGGCACCAGGCTATGGCTACACCTTC. This translates into CAWSVEYVLSGAPGYGYTF.